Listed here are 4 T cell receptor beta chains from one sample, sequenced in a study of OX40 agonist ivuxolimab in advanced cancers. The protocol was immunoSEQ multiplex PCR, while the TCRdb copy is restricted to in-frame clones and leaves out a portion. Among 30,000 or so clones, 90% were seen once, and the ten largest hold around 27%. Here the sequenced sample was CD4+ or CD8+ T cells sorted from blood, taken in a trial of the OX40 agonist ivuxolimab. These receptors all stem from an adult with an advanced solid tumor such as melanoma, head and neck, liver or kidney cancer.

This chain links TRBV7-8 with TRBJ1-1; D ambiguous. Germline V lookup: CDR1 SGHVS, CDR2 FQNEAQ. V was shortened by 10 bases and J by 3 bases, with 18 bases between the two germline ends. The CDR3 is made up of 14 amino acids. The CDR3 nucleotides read TGTGCCATCACAACGAGAGTGGATCACACTGAAGCTTTCTTT. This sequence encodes CAITTRVDHTEAFF.

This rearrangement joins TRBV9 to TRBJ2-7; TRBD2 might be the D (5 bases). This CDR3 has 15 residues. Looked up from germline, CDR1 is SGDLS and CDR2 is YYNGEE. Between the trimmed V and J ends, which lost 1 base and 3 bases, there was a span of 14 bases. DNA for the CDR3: TGTGCCAGCAGCGTAAACCCTTCCGGGGTCTACGAGCAGTACTTC. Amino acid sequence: CASSVNPSGVYEQYF.

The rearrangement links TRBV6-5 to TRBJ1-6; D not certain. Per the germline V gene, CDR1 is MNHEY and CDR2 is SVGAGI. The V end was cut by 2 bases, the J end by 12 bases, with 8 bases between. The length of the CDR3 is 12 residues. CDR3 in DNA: TGTGCCAGCAGTTACGTGGGTGGACCCCTCCACTTT. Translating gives CASSYVGGPLHF.

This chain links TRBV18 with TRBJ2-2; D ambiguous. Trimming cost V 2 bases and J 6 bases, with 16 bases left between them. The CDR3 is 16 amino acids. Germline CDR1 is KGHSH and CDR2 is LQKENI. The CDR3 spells CASSPRSFMLSGELFF. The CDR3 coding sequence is TGTGCCAGCTCACCAAGGAGTTTTATGTTGTCCGGGGAGCTGTTTTTT.